In its sample, the clone carrying this T cell receptor (beta chain) was seen a few times. Its antigen is not identified. Treatment denoted: approximately 9-day PBMC culture with coronavirus spike peptide pools or control peptides (ViraFEST assay). Following expansion of antigen-specific T cells with peptide pools, ViraFEST then sequenced TCRs. The Oncomine TCR Beta short-read assay generated sequence data from the DNA of cultured CD4+ T cells. TCRdb itself ran the PCR reads through MiXCR, one entry per CDR3 protein. The sample has approximately 8,000 distinct CDR3 sequences, roughly three quarters seen once. The sample belongs to a study of vaccination and CD4 T cells after COVID-19. Study details: Either the Pfizer-BioNTech BNT162b2 or Moderna mRNA-1273 vaccine was given as two doses. Each of the control cultures got a CEFX pool, an HIV-1 Nef pool, or no peptide.

Per germline, CDR1 DFQATT and CDR2 SNEGSKA (reference sequence). The V segment lost 6 bases and the J segment 3 bases; nucleotides outside the gene matches: 8. The CDR3 has 14 amino acids. The sample comprised CD4+ T cells from blood, cultured in vitro. The gene calls are TRBV20-1 and TRBJ2-1, with 7 bases lining up with TRBD2. This TCR was recovered from a human donor who had recovered from COVID-19. For the CDR3, the DNA is TGCAGTGCGAGGGAGCAGCGGGACTACAATGAGCAGTTCTTC. It is translated as CSAREQRDYNEQFF.